A single sample gave rise to the 20 T cell receptor beta chains below, sequenced in a study of OX40 agonist ivuxolimab in advanced cancers. The assay was immunoSEQ multiplex PCR, and TCRdb's table has in-frame clones only and misses some. This table has about 79,000 clones, about nine tenths appearing once. The source material was CD4+ or CD8+ T cells sorted from blood, sampled in a trial of the OX40 agonist ivuxolimab. These receptors originate from an adult with an advanced solid tumor such as melanoma, head and neck, liver or kidney cancer.

J is TRBJ1-6 and V is TRBV7-6; no firm D call. Per the germline V gene, CDR1 is SGHVS and CDR2 is FNYEAQ. V lost 4 bases and J 5 bases, leaving 6 bases between the germline ends. The CDR3 is 13 amino acids. In DNA, the CDR3 is TGTGCCAGCAGCTGGGTAGATAATTCACCCCTCCACTTT. As protein: CASSWVDNSPLHF.

The chain carries TRBV5-5 and TRBJ1-1; 11 positions agree with TRBD1. This CDR3 has 15 residues. From germline, CDR1 is SGHKS and CDR2 YYEKEE (reference sequence). J lost 3 bases, V lost 5 bases, and 6 bases had no gene match. The CDR3: CASSRTGGADTEAFF. The CDR3, as DNA: TGTGCCAGCAGTCGGACAGGGGGCGCAGACACTGAAGCTTTCTTT.

The chain combines TRBV6-1 with TRBJ2-7, with 7 bases aligning to TRBD2. V gave up 1 base and J gave up 6 bases; unmatched junction bases: 3. Germline lookup yields CDR1 MNHNS and CDR2 SASEGT. CDR3 length equals 13 residues. The CDR3 sequence: CASSEGEGGEQYV. CDR3 DNA sequence: TGTGCCAGCAGTGAAGGGGAGGGCGGCGAGCAGTACGTC.

This clone was seen more than once but under ten times. The chain employs TRBV9 and TRBJ1-6; 8 bases match TRBD1. V lost 4 bases to trimming and J lost 7 bases; unmatched junction nucleotides: 10. This CDR3 region has 16 residues. Per germline, CDR1 SGDLS and CDR2 YYNGEE. The CDR3 nucleotides are TGTGCCAGCAGCACGTCCAGGGGGCAGGGAAATTCACCCCTCCACTTT. Its protein is CASSTSRGQGNSPLHF.

This chain's CDR3 is CASSPLNTEAFF. The DNA of the CDR3 is TGTGCCAGCTCACCACTGAACACTGAAGCTTTCTTT. The gene calls are TRBV18 and TRBJ1-1; no definite D call. CDR1 and CDR2 from the germline V gene are KGHSH and LQKENI. The CDR3 runs to 12 residues. V lost 1 base to trimming and J lost 0 bases, with 0 bases between them.

The chain combines TRBV7-9 with TRBJ2-1, with unresolved D. With 4 bases removed from V and 5 bases from J, the gap between germline ends came to 9 bases. The length of the CDR3 is 13 residues. CDR1 is SEHNR and CDR2 is FQNEAQ in the germline V gene (reference sequence). This CDR3 is CASSSGWDNEQFF. DNA of the CDR3: TGTGCCAGCAGCTCCGGGTGGGACAATGAGCAGTTCTTC.

The J gene is TRBJ1-4, the V gene TRBV5-1; TRBD1 might be the D (6 bases). Germline-derived CDR1 and CDR2 are SGHRS and YFSETQ. The CDR3 is 15 residues long. The V and J ends lost 7 bases and 0 bases respectively, with 13 bases between them. The CDR3 coding sequence is TGCGCCAGCCGGGGGCAGACCGCAACTAATGAAAAACTGTTTTTT. It translates to CASRGQTATNEKLFF.

The J gene is TRBJ2-3, the V gene TRBV7-3; 12 nucleotides match TRBD2. Unmatched junction bases numbered 5, after V lost 5 bases and J lost 5 bases. The CDR3 has 15 amino acids. The germline gives CDR1 SGHTA, CDR2 FQGTGA. The CDR3 sequence is CASSLGTSGRDTQYF. In DNA form, the CDR3 reads TGTGCCAGCAGCCTTGGGACTAGCGGGCGAGATACGCAGTATTTT. The whole variable domain, remainder taken from reference TRBV7-3 and TRBJ2-3, is GAGVSQTPSNKVTEKGKYVELRCDPISGHTALYWYRQSLGQGPEFLIYFQGTGAADDSGLPNDRFFAVRPEGSVSTLKIQRTERGDSAVYLCASSLGTSGRDTQYFGPGTRLTVL.

This clone was recorded only once. This chain joins TRBV2 and TRBJ2-7; 10 bases map to TRBD2. The CDR3 has 14 residues. Trimming cost V 10 bases and J 2 bases; bases outside gene matches: 8. Germline lookup yields CDR1 SNHLY and CDR2 FYNNEI. As DNA, the CDR3 is TGTGCCACCGCGGCTAGCGGGGGCACCTACGAGCAGTACGTC. Amino acids: CATAASGGTYEQYV.

The V and J genes are TRBV29-1 and TRBJ2-3, with a tentative D call TRBD2 (6 bases). V was cut by 6 bases and J by 2 bases, with 12 bases left in between. Per the germline V gene, CDR1 is SQVTM and CDR2 is ANQGSEA. The CDR3 covers 13 residues. The CDR3 reads CSVAGRTTDTQYF. In DNA, the CDR3 is TGCAGCGTCGCCGGGAGAACCACAGATACGCAGTATTTT.

This clone was seen a single time. The chain combines TRBV6-1 with TRBJ1-3; D possibly corresponds to TRBD1 (6 bases). Trimming left V 4 bases short and J 0 bases short, with 16 bases between. The germline CDR1 and CDR2 sequences are MNHNS and SASEGT. The CDR3 totals 17 residues. The CDR3 nucleotides are TGTGCCAGCAGTGGGGACAACAGGGACTCCTCTGGAAACACCATATATTTT. Translating gives CASSGDNRDSSGNTIYF.

The sample holds one count of this clone. This chain joins TRBV27 and TRBJ2-7; 10 bases line up with TRBD1. The junction had 6 bases not matched to a gene; V was cut back by 4 bases and J by 0 bases. The length of the CDR3 is 16 residues. The germline V gene has CDR1 MNHEY and CDR2 SMNVEV (reference sequence). CDR3 residues: CASSSWTGGPSYEQYF. CDR3 coding DNA: TGTGCCAGCAGTTCTTGGACAGGGGGTCCCTCCTACGAGCAGTACTTC.

The J gene is TRBJ1-3, the V gene TRBV6-5; TRBD1 aligns across 8 bases. V lost 4 bases and J lost 1; bases outside the gene matches: 3. Germline CDR1 reads MNHEY; CDR2 reads SVGAGI. The CDR3 loop spans 15 amino acids. In DNA, the CDR3 is TGTGCCAGCAGTTTGGACAGGGCTTCTGGAAACACCATATATTTT. This encodes CASSLDRASGNTIYF.

This chain uses TRBV7-2 with TRBJ1-2; D is undetermined. This CDR3 has 15 residues. Germline V gene sequence: CDR1 SGHTA, CDR2 FQGNSA. Trimming shortened V by 0 bases and J by 8 bases, and 16 bases separated the two germline ends. CDR3 DNA: TGTGCCAGCAGCTTAGCAGGAGGGCCTCAATACGGCTACACCTTC. It encodes CASSLAGGPQYGYTF.

This chain's CDR3 is CASSIGVSPNYGYTF. The CDR3 nucleotides read TGTGCCAGTAGTATAGGAGTCAGCCCTAACTATGGCTACACCTTC. The rearrangement joins TRBV19 to TRBJ1-2; D not resolved. V lost 1 base and J lost 0, with 9 bases in between. The CDR3 spans 15 residues. Per the germline V gene, CDR1 is LNHDA and CDR2 is SQIVND (reference sequence).

Comments on this clone: Germline is not matched at one junction end, which may reflect a read error. The V call is TRBV18, the J call TRBJ2-2; 11 positions agree with TRBD1. Germline V lookup: CDR1 KGHSH, CDR2 LQKENI. The CDR3 length is 15 residues. The CDR3 coding sequence is TGTGCCAGCTCCCCACCGGGACAGGGGGCCGGGGAGCTGTTTTTT. It translates to CASSPPGQGAGELFF.

The CDR3 sequence is CASSGDRGPLETQYF. CDR3 in DNA: TGCGCCAGCAGCGGGGACAGGGGCCCCCTAGAGACCCAGTACTTC. This chain connects TRBV5-1 to TRBJ2-5; TRBD1 matches at 10 bases. Per germline, CDR1 SGHRS and CDR2 YFSETQ. CDR3 length: 15 residues. The junction had 7 bases not matched to a gene; V was cut back by 4 bases and J by 4 bases.

The chain joins TRBV5-4 to TRBJ1-4; no clear D. Per germline, CDR1 SGHNT and CDR2 YYREEE (reference sequence). This CDR3 region has 12 residues. The V end was cut by 0 bases, the J end by 7 bases, with 4 bases between. CDR3 region: CASSLVGEKLFF. In DNA, the CDR3 is TGTGCCAGCAGCTTGGTTGGTGAAAAACTGTTTTTT.

V usage is TRBV5-1 and J usage is TRBJ1-6, with D unresolved. The germline V gene has CDR1 SGHRS and CDR2 YFSETQ. Trimming removed 4 bases from V and 5 bases from J, with 16 bases in between. The CDR3 consists of 16 residues. The CDR3 DNA sequence: TGCGCCAGCAGCGCGGATGGGCCCACTAATAATTCACCCCTCCACTTT. As protein: CASSADGPTNNSPLHF.

The chain couples TRBV7-2 to TRBJ1-2; 8 nucleotides match TRBD1. Germline trimming cut 5 bases from V and 5 bases from J; bases unmatched to any gene: 10. Germline V gene lookup returns CDR1 SGHTA and CDR2 FQGNSA. The CDR3 is 15 amino acids. CDR3 sequence (DNA): TGTGCCAGCAGCCCGGACAGGGCTCAATGGTATGGCTACACCTTC. The encoded protein is CASSPDRAQWYGYTF.